This T cell receptor (beta chain) was identified during a study of blood T cell repertoires in COVID-19. Study information: Researchers got acute and convalescent COVID-19 samples from the United States, Italy and Spain. T cells, B-cell-depleted T cells, or PBMCs supplied cDNA or gDNA.

In the source study's methods: Nucleated cell counts were estimated from reference gene primer amplification. Generated by immunoSEQ multiplex PCR, the TCRdb table keeps only in-frame clones and is missing some. That table is the source of V, J and clone size, and D and trimming were worked out from the DNA. The table has about 530,000 clones, 70% to 90% seen once; the top ten hold about 8%. The sequenced sample consisted of peripheral blood. The TCR originated in a woman between 45 and 65 years old with COVID-19, enrolled during active disease.

CDR3 coding DNA: TGTGCCAGCAGTTTCCACCGGGAACCCGGTCACGGGGAGCTGTTTTTT. Translated, it gives CASSFHREPGHGELFF. V usage is TRBV6-6 and J usage is TRBJ2-2; TRBD2 might be the D (5 bases). Germline CDR1 reads MNHNY; CDR2 reads SVGAGI (reference sequence). The CDR3 extends over 16 amino acids. Trimming removed 4 bases from V and 7 bases from J, with 19 bases in between.